This T cell receptor beta chain was sequenced for a study of T cell clones after liver transplantation. The assay was immunoSEQ multiplex PCR, and TCRdb's table has in-frame clones only and misses some. The sample holds under 130,000 clones; about 81% are singletons and the top ten take roughly 2.8%. The sequencing here drew on CD4+ T cells from blood, taken approximately 4 years after liver transplant. This clonotype originated in a human patient who received a liver transplant. T cells may partly derive from the graft donor.

Written as DNA, the CDR3 is TGTGCCAGCTCAGCCGCCCGGGATCAGCCCCAGCATTTT. Amino acid sequence: CASSAARDQPQHF. The V call is TRBV18, the J call TRBJ1-5; D ambiguous. V was shortened by 5 bases and J by 5 bases, with 10 bases between the two germline ends. CDR1 and CDR2 from the germline V gene are KGHSH and LQKENI. This CDR3 comprises 13 residues. Together with reference TRBV18 and TRBJ1-5, the CDR3 gives the full variable domain: NAGVMQNPRHLVRRRGQEARLRCSPMKGHSHVYWYRQLPEEGLKFMVYLQKENIIDESGMPKERFSAEFPKEGPSILRIQQVVRGDSAAYFCASSAARDQPQHFGDGTRLSIL.